The present T cell receptor (beta chain) was sequenced within a study of identical twins. The V end was cut by 7 bases, the J end by 2 bases, with 15 bases between. CDR3 length equals 14 residues. Germline V gene data show CDR1 as MGHDK and CDR2 as SYGVNS. MiXCR was run by TCRdb on the 5' RACE reads, yielding one entry per CDR3 protein. This sample carries around 240,000 distinct CDR3 sequences, 8% to 11% of them seen once, and the ten largest clones take less than 12%. The chain employs TRBV25-1 and TRBJ2-7, with D possibly being TRBD1 (6 bases). Sequencing used memory T cells sorted from blood. The sequence was obtained from a man in his fifties in good health. The CDR3: CASTDPGEPYEQYF. CDR3 nucleotides: TGTGCCAGCACCGACCCAGGGGAACCCTACGAGCAGTACTTC.